What follows describes a single TCR beta chain. This sample is drawn from a study of blood T cell repertoires in COVID-19. Study in general: The cDNA or gDNA used as material had been derived from T cells, B-cell-depleted T cells, or PBMCs.

The Seattle patients joined while their infection was active and were tracked longitudinally afterward. Profiled with immunoSEQ multiplex PCR; TCRdb holds only in-frame clones, not every one. The sample has roughly 300,000 clones; approximately 88% are singletons. This CDR3 is built from 15 residues. Unmatched junction bases numbered 10, after V lost 0 bases and J lost 11 bases. CDR1 SGHDN and CDR2 FVKESK come from the germline V gene. This sequence originates from a human donor with COVID-19, enrolled during active disease. The donor label of this sample is uncertain. This chain connects TRBV14 to TRBJ1-1, with 9 bases matching TRBD1. The specimen sequenced was peripheral blood. DNA of the CDR3: TGTGCCAGCAGCCAAGATCAGGTAACAGGGGGCCCGGCTTTCTTT. It codes for CASSQDQVTGGPAFF.